Following are 11 T cell receptor beta chains from one sample sequenced in a study of cytomegalovirus exposure and HLA in healthy donors. Researchers ran the PCR with 60 Vbeta and 13 Jbeta primers. The method was immunoSEQ multiplex PCR; TCRdb's version includes in-frame clones alone and lacks a portion of them. The sample consists of more than 90,000 clones, around 80% of them appearing once. The source material was PBMCs. The receptors were gathered from a human donor in good health.

The chain uses TRBV5-1 and TRBJ1-1; 10 bases align to TRBD1. This CDR3 spans 14 amino acids. Germline CDR1 SGHRS, CDR2 YFSETQ. With 3 bases clipped from V and 5 bases from J, the junction kept 4 bases outside the gene matches. CDR3 residues: CASSSGTGVTEAFF. DNA of the CDR3: TGCGCCAGCAGCTCTGGGACAGGGGTTACTGAAGCTTTCTTT.

This chain connects TRBV19 to TRBJ2-1, with 7 bases fitting TRBD2. The junction had 7 bases not matched to a gene; V was cut back by 5 bases and J by 3 bases. Germline CDR1 LNHDA, CDR2 SQIVND (reference sequence). This CDR3 has 15 residues. CDR3 region: CASSPPAGIYNEQFF. CDR3 sequence (DNA): TGTGCCAGTAGTCCACCAGCGGGAATCTACAATGAGCAGTTCTTC. Full variable domain (remainder filled in from reference TRBV19 and TRBJ2-1): DGGITQSPKYLFRKEGQNVTLSCEQNLNHDAMYWYRQDPGQGLRLIYYSQIVNDFQKGDIAEGYSVSREKKESFPLTVTSAQKNPTAFYLCASSPPAGIYNEQFFGPGTRLTVL.

This clone was observed a handful of times. The chain joins TRBV2 to TRBJ1-5, with D perhaps TRBD1 (6 bases). There are 14 residues in the CDR3. Germline CDR1 reads SNHLY; CDR2 reads FYNNEI. V was shortened by 3 bases and J by 7 bases, with 13 bases between the two germline ends. CDR3 loop: CASSETQGSQPQHF. Written as DNA, the CDR3 is TGTGCCAGCAGTGAGACTCAGGGGAGCCAGCCCCAGCATTTT.

The rearrangement links TRBV5-1 to TRBJ2-5; 7 bases align to TRBD2. Germline V gene sequence: CDR1 SGHRS, CDR2 YFSETQ. V lost 1 base to trimming and J lost 3 bases; unmatched junction nucleotides: 9. The CDR3 extends over 16 amino acids. The chain's CDR3 is CASSLRGSGFEETQYF. CDR3 coding DNA: TGCGCCAGCAGCTTGAGGGGTAGCGGGTTCGAAGAGACCCAGTACTTC.

J is TRBJ1-2 and V is TRBV6-5; TRBD1 matches 7 bases. Germline CDR1 and CDR2: MNHEY and SVGAGI. This CDR3 is 13 amino acids long. The J segment lost 2 bases and the V segment lost 5 bases, leaving 2 bases of the junction unmatched. CDR3 sequence: CASSPQGNYGYTF. The DNA of the CDR3 is TGTGCCAGCAGTCCACAGGGGAACTATGGCTACACCTTC.

The chain joins TRBV27 to TRBJ1-1; D gene uncertain. Germline loops: CDR1 MNHEY, CDR2 SMNVEV (reference sequence). V lost 5 bases, J lost 0 bases, and 19 bases lay in between. CDR3 length equals 17 residues. In nucleotides, the CDR3 is TGTGCCAGCAGTCCACCGACCGGGCGGGTAATGAACACTGAAGCTTTCTTT. It codes for CASSPPTGRVMNTEAFF.

The rearrangement uses TRBV7-2 and TRBJ1-2, with D possibly matching TRBD1 (6 bases). Germline CDR1 SGHTA, CDR2 FQGNSA. The V gene lost 0 bases and the J gene lost 7 bases, with 9 bases spanning the gap. There are 13 residues in the CDR3. CDR3 nucleotides: TGTGCCAGCAGCTTAGCGTTCAGGGGTGGCTACACCTTC. This translates into CASSLAFRGGYTF.

V and J are TRBV7-9 and TRBJ2-7; TRBD1 matches 10 bases. This CDR3 region has 14 residues. After removal of 6 bases from V and 5 bases from J, the junction contained 7 bases not matched to a gene. CDR1 is SEHNR, CDR2 FQNEAQ, per germline (reference sequence). CDR3: CASRRTGGGDEQYF. CDR3 nucleotide sequence: TGTGCCAGCAGAAGGACAGGGGGAGGCGACGAGCAGTACTTC.

This clone was seen only a few times. The chain is built from TRBV5-6 and TRBJ1-1, with 8 bases aligning to TRBD1. The CDR3 extends over 19 amino acids. Losses at the gene ends were 3 bases for V and 0 bases for J; bases not matched to a gene: 16. Germline CDR1 and CDR2: SGHDT and YYEEEE. Written as DNA, the CDR3 is TGTGCCAGCAGCTCCTTGACAGGGGCTTTCCCCAGGGTGAACACTGAAGCTTTCTTT. Translation gives CASSSLTGAFPRVNTEAFF.

The chain employs TRBV2 and TRBJ2-1, with 7 bases fitting TRBD2. CDR3 size: 14 residues. With 4 bases clipped from V and 6 bases from J, the junction kept 6 bases outside the gene matches. Germline V gene data show CDR1 as SNHLY and CDR2 as FYNNEI. In nucleotides, the CDR3 is TGTGCCAGCAGTGTCGAGGGCGGGGGCAATGAGCAGTTCTTC. It yields the protein CASSVEGGGNEQFF.

The chain carries TRBV7-6 and TRBJ1-2; D remains ambiguous. V gave up 1 base and J gave up 4 bases, with 13 bases separating them. Germline assignment: CDR1 SGHVS and CDR2 FNYEAQ. The CDR3 totals 15 residues. CDR3 protein: CASSLEHGPGYGYTF. In nucleotides, the CDR3 is TGTGCCAGCAGCTTAGAACACGGTCCGGGCTATGGCTACACCTTC.